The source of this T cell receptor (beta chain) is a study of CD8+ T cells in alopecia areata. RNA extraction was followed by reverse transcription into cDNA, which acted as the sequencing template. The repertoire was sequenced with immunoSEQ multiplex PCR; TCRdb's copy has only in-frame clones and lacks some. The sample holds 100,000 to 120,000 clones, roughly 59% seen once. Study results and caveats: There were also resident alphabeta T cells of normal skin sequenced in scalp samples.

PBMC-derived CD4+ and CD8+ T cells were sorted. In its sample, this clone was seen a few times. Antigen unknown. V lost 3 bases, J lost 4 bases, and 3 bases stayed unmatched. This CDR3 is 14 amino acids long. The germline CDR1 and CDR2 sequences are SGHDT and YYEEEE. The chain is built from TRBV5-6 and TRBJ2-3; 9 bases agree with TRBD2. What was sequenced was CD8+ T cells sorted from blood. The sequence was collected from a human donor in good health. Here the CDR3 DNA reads TGTGCCAGCAGCTCTAGCGGGGCGCCAGATACGCAGTATTTT. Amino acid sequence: CASSSSGAPDTQYF.